The source of this T cell receptor (beta chain) is a study of breast tumors, draining lymph nodes, adjacent tissues. Overall study results and limits: Luminal-like breast cancer showed significantly greater tumor-nontumor repertoire similarity than basal-like breast cancer did. Tumor repertoires ranked between lymph nodes and nontumor tissue in diversity, with V and J gene preferences.

TCRdb re-called the multiplex PCR reads with MiXCR, one entry per CDR3 protein. In the table there are about 140,000 distinct CDR3 sequences, approximately 29% of which are singletons. Axillary draining lymph nodes of breast cancer patients supplied the node samples. There are many counts of this clonotype. The antigen remains undetermined. The material sequenced was axillary lymph node tissue. The clonotype was recovered from a female donor with breast cancer. Some clones in this sample may be carry-over from other donors' samples.

CDR3 coding DNA: TGTGCCAGTACCCCCGGGAGGGGGGGGACAGATACGCAGTATTTT. This encodes CASTPGRGGTDTQYF. The gene calls are TRBV6-6 and TRBJ2-3, with 8 positions matching TRBD2. Germline CDR1 MNHNY, CDR2 SVGAGI (reference sequence). Unmatched junction bases numbered 11, after V lost 9 bases and J lost 3 bases. The CDR3 runs to 15 residues.